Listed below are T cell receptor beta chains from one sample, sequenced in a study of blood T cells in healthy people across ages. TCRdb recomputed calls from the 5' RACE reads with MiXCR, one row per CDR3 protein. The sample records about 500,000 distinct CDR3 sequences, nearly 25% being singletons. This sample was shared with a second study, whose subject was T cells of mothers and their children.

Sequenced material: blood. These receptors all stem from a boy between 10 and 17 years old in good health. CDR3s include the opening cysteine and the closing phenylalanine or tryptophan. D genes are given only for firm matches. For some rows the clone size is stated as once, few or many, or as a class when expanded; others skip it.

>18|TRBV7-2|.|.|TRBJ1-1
TGTGCCAGCCAGCTTAGAGGTGGGGGTATTCTAGGGAACACTGAAGCTTTCTTT
CASQLRGGGILGNTEAFF
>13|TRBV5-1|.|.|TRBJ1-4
TGCGCCAGCTCAGCTGGGGGAAATGAAAAACTGTTTTTT
CASSAGGNEKLFF
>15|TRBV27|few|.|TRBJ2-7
TGTGCCAGCAGTTTAATGGGACTTGGAACCTACGAGCAGTACTTC
CASSLMGLGTYEQYF
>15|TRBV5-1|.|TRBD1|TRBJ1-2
TGCGCCAGCAGCTTGGATACAGGGGGCCTTTTGGAAGCCACCTTC
CASSLDTGGLLEATF
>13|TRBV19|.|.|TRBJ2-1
TGTGCCAGTAGTCGGGCCTCCTACAATGAGCAGTTCTTC
CASSRASYNEQFF
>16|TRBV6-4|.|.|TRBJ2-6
TGTGCCAGCAGTGACTCTGGGGGTGCTGGGGCCAACGTCCTGACTTTC
CASSDSGGAGANVLTF
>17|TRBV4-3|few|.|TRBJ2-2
TGCGCCAGCAGCCAAGATCGACCTGGCGGGGCCTTCGGGGAGCTGTTTTTT
CASSQDRPGGAFGELFF
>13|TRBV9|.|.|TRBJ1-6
TGTGCCAGCAGCGTAGATGGGGGGTCACCCCTCCACTTT
CASSVDGGSPLHF
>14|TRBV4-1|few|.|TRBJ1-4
TGCGCCAGCAGCCCCACAGGGATTAATGAAAAACTGTTTTTT
CASSPTGINEKLFF
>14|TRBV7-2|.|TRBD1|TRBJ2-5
TGTGCCAGCAGCTCTACAGGGGGCCAAGAGACCCAGTACTTC
CASSSTGGQETQYF
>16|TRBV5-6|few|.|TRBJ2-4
TGTGCCAGCAGCTTGGGTCGTCCCTTACCCAAAAACATTCAGTACTTC
CASSLGRPLPKNIQYF
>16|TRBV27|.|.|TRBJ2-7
TGTGCCAGCAGCTCACCAGAGGGAAGGAGCTCCTACGAGCAGTACTTC
CASSSPEGRSSYEQYF
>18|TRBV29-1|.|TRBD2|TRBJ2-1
TGCAGCGTGGTAGGGACTAGCGGCCACGACCGCTCCTACAATGAGCAGTTCTTC
CSVVGTSGHDRSYNEQFF
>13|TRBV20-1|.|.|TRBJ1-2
TGCAGTGCTAGTCCTGGGATTGACTATGGCTACACCTTC
CSASPGIDYGYTF
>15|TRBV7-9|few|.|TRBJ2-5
TGTGCCAGCAGCCAACAGCCGGGACAATTAGAGACCCAGTACTTC
CASSQQPGQLETQYF
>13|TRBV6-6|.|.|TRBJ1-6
TGTGCCAGCATAGGGACGGGGAATTCACCCCTCCACTTT
CASIGTGNSPLHF
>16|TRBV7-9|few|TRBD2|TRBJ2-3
TGTGCCAGCAGCTTAGTACAGCGGGGGGGCCTCAGGACGCAGTATTTT
CASSLVQRGGLRTQYF
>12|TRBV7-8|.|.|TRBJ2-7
TGTGCCAGCAGTTGGGACTTTTACGAGCAGTACTTC
CASSWDFYEQYF
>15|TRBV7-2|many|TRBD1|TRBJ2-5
TGTGCCAGCAGCTTTTGGACAGGGTACCAAGAGACCCAGTACTTC
CASSFWTGYQETQYF
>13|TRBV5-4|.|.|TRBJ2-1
TGTGCCAGCGCCTCAGGGCTGTTGAATGAGCAGTTCTTC
CASASGLLNEQFF
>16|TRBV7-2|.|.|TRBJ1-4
TGTGCCAGCAGCCCTCTAGTTTCCCGGTCTAATGAAAAACTGTTTTTT
CASSPLVSRSNEKLFF
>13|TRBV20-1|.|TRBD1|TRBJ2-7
TGCAGTGCCTTACAGGGGGGTCTCTACGAGCAGTACTTC
CSALQGGLYEQYF
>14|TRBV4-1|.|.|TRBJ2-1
TGCGCCAGCAATTTGAGGCTCTCGTACAATGAGCAGTTCTTC
CASNLRLSYNEQFF
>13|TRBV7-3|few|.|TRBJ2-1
TGTGCCAGCAGCTTAATGGGGGGCGATGAGCAGTTCTTC
CASSLMGGDEQFF
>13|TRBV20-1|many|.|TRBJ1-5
TGCAGTCGTCAGGGATTTGGCAATCAGCCCCAGCATTTT
CSRQGFGNQPQHF
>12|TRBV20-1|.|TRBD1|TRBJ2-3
TGCAGTGCCGGACAGGGCACAGATACGCAGTATTTT
CSAGQGTDTQYF
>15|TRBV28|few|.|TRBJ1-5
TGTGCCAGCAGACCCTCGACTCTTGGCGATCAGCCCCAGCATTTT
CASRPSTLGDQPQHF
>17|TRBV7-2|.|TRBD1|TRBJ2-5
TGTGCCAGCAGCTTAGAGGGGACAGGCATGTACCAAGAGACCCAGTACTTC
CASSLEGTGMYQETQYF
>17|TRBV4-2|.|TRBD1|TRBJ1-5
TGTGCCAGCAGCCCAGGGACAGGGGGCTTCGGCAATCAGCCCCAGCATTTT
CASSPGTGGFGNQPQHF
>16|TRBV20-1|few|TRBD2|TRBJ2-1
TGCAGTGCTAGATGCTGGGCTAGCGGACCTTTGAGAGAGCAGTTCTTC
CSARCWASGPLREQFF
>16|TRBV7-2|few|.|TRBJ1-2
TGTGCCAGCAGCTCTAGCTTGGGCGGCGGGAACTATGGCTACACCTTC
CASSSSLGGGNYGYTF
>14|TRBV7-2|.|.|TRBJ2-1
TGTGCCAGCAGCTTAGCGTCGGTGGCGACTGAGCAGTTCTTC
CASSLASVATEQFF
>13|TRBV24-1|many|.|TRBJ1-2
TGTGCCACCAGTGATTTGGCAGGGTATGGCTACACCTTC
CATSDLAGYGYTF
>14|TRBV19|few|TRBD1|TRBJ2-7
TGTGCCGGTAGTCCTTGGACAGGTTCCTACGAGCAGTACTTC
CAGSPWTGSYEQYF
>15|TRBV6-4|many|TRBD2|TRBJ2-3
TGTGCCAGCAGTGAGACTAGCGGGGGCACAGATACGCAGTATTTT
CASSETSGGTDTQYF
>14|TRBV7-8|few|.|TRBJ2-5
TGTGCCAGCAGCTTAGCGGCCACCAAGGAGACCCAGTACTTC
CASSLAATKETQYF
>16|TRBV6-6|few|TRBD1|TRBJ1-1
TGTGCCAGCAGCCACGGACAGGGGGGCTATCTCCCTGAAGCTTTCTTT
CASSHGQGGYLPEAFF
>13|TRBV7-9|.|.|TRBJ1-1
TGTGCCAGCAGCTCGAACGGACAAGTTGAAGCTTTCTTT
CASSSNGQVEAFF
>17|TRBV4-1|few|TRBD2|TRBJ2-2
TGCGCCAGCAGCCGGGGACTAGCCCGGTCCACCACCGGGGAGCTGTTTTTT
CASSRGLARSTTGELFF
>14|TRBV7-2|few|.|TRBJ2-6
TGTGCCAGCGCCGAGGAAACTGGGGCCAACGTCCTGACTTTC
CASAEETGANVLTF
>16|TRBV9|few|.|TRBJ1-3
TGTGCCAGCAGCGTAGCGCTGGGGGGCCCTGGAAACACCATATATTTT
CASSVALGGPGNTIYF
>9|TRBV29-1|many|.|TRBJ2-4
TGCAGCGTTGGACACATTCAGTACTTC
CSVGHIQYF